This record looks at one T cell receptor (beta chain) sequence and its context. Which antigen it targets is not known. No base quality values were provided; no much bigger clone lies one nucleotide off. The data belong to a study of blood T cells in healthy people across ages (dated by TCRdb to about 2015). For context, the study as a whole: In model experiments, roughly one uniquely barcoded TCR beta cDNA molecule per two T cells was captured by template switching. Using deep sequencing normalized with unique cDNA molecular identifiers, the study measured how TCR beta repertoire diversity changes with age. The donors were divided into four age groups: young (average around 15 years), middle-aged (over 35), aged (approximately 62) and long-lived (82). To avoid experimental bias, donors of different ages were distributed randomly across sequencing lanes. For two donors (one aged 18 to 30 and one aged 80 or older), the study analyzed two additional independent replicas of 1 million unique cDNA reads from the same blood draw.

The donors were 40 or so Caucasian individuals from Russia, aged 6 to 90 years, who were systemically healthy. Ten milliliters of peripheral blood were drawn from each donor into EDTA-treated Vacutainer tubes. Ficoll-Paque density-gradient centrifugation was used to isolate PBMCs, with at least 6.5 million per sample. Trizol reagent was used to extract total RNA from PBMCs, with at least 5.5 micrograms per sample. The percentages of naive CD45RAhigh/CD27high T cells were determined by flow cytometry on a PBMC aliquot from every donor. CDR1 and CDR2 were assigned from the germline V gene (reference sequence) as LGHDT and YNNKEL. From the cysteine through the phenylalanine, the CDR3 covers 14 amino acids. Only CDR3 DNA is held: 42 bases, read in frame from base 1. Libraries were prepared through 5' RACE. TCRdb lists the instrument as Illumina HiSeq 2500. A second about 7 to 11 cycle PCR used a sample-barcoded 5' primer and a J-beta primer mix. A template-switch 5' adaptor carrying 12 random nucleotides introduced a unique molecular identifier onto each TCR beta cDNA molecule. Each sample yielded at least 2.5 million CDR3-containing paired-end reads. First-strand cDNA was synthesized from all RNA with the Mint cDNA synthesis kit, primed by a TRBC-specific oligonucleotide. Following uracil-DNA glycosylase treatment, a first 18-cycle PCR with universal primers M1SS and BC2_uni_R was performed on all cDNA. Concerning the study's data processing: Each sample was normalized by randomly selecting 1 million high-quality reads, each carrying a distinct molecular identifier. Instead of being binned into consensus sequences, reads that shared molecular identifiers were thrown out. MiTCR, with a Q25 quality threshold and the strictest error-elimination algorithm, was used for CDR3 identification, clonotype clustering and error correction. Lower-bound total TCR beta diversity was estimated with a nonparametric unseen species model using Euler transformation. In-frame beta chains were kept once TCRdb had trimmed the public reads at Q25 with fastp and called clones with MiXCR. Under each unique CDR3 protein, matching rows form one entry showing the most common genes and DNA. TCRdb's processing, not the study's, gives the V and J calls here. For this sample the table gives 700,000 to 1,000,000 distinct CDR3 sequences, of which about 42% were detected only once. Roughly 19% of the sample goes to the ten largest clones.

Overall study results and their limits: Because profiling used bulk unsorted PBMCs, naive and antigen-experienced compartments could not be compared conclusively. Observed TCR beta diversity per million T cells fell roughly linearly with age, and a significant reduction was already apparent by age roughly 40. Compared with the aged group, the long-lived group had more naive CD4+ T cells, fewer expanded clones and increased TCR diversity, a pattern suggesting age selection. There was a strong correlation between observed TCR beta diversity and the percentage of naive T cells measured by flow cytometry. Because donor CMV infection status was unknown, age-related changes in expanded clonotypes were potentially confounded. Estimates of total diversity from one million sequenced T cells were regarded as lower bounds and underestimates.

This chain is built from TRBV3-1 and TRBJ2-5, with a tentative D gene TRBD1 over 6 matching bases. The J call may be in error: the DNA end matches TRBJ2-7 better. Material: blood. This clonotype was sampled from a man aged 55-75 years in good health. In nucleotides, the sequence is TGTGCCAGCAGCCGGGGGCTGGTCTCCTACGAGCAGTACTTC. This codes for CASSRGLVSYEQYF.